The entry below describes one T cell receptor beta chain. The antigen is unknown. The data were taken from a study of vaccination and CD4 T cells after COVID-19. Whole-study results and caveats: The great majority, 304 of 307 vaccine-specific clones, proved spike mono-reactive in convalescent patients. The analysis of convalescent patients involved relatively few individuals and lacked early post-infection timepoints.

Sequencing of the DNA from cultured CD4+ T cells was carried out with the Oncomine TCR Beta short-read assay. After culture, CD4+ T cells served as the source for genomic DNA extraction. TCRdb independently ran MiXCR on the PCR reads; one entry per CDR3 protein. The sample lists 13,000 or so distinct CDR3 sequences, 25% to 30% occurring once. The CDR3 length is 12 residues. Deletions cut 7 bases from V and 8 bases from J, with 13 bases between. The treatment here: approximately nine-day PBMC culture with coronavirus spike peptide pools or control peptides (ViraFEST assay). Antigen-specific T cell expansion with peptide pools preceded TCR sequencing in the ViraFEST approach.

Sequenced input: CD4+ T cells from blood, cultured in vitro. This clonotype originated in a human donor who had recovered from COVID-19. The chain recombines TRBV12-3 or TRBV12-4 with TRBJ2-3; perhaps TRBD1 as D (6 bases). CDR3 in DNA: TGTGCCAGCACTTACAGGGTCCTTACGCAGTATTTT. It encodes CASTYRVLTQYF.